These T cell receptor beta chains were read from a single sample in a study of blood T cell repertoires in COVID-19. Data came from immunoSEQ multiplex PCR; TCRdb stores just in-frame clones and leaves some out. The sample contains about 270,000 clones, 80% to 90% of which appear only once. What was sequenced was PBMCs or T cells enriched from blood (not recorded which). The receptor source for this set is a woman aged 25 to 39 with acute COVID-19. Both conserved end residues are part of each CDR3. Fields, in order: J gene, V gene, clone size, D gene, CDR3 DNA, CDR3 protein. A D gene is named only where the DNA matches it firmly. The listing skips clone size in some rows; elsewhere it reads once, few, many or a size class.

>TRBJ2-2|TRBV29-1|.|.
TGCAGCGTCCTAACTAGCATCACCGGGGAGCTGTTTTTT
CSVLTSITGELFF
>TRBJ2-3|TRBV9|.|TRBD1
TGTGCCAGCAGCGTAGGGGACAGGGCAACAGATACGCAGTATTTT
CASSVGDRATDTQYF
>TRBJ1-6|TRBV28|.|.
TGTGCCAGCAGTCCGGGGGGCAGGGGATATAATTCACCCCTCCACTTT
CASSPGGRGYNSPLHF
>TRBJ2-3|TRBV10-3|.|TRBD2
TGTGCCATCAGTTCGCCCCCGACTAGCGGGAGGGCCGGTACGCAGTATTTT
CAISSPPTSGRAGTQYF
>TRBJ1-1|TRBV6-4|.|TRBD1
TGTGCCAGCAGCTACGACAGGGGCTCGGAAGCTTTCTTT
CASSYDRGSEAFF
>TRBJ1-5|TRBV18|.|TRBD1
TGTGCCAGCTCACCACCCGCCGGGACAGGGGGCGGCAATCAGCCCCAGCATTTT
CASSPPAGTGGGNQPQHF
>TRBJ2-2|TRBV7-2|.|TRBD2
TGTGCCAGCAGCTTAAGCGGACTAGTGGCCGGGGAGCTGTTTTTT
CASSLSGLVAGELFF
>TRBJ2-1|TRBV15|.|TRBD2
TGTGCCACCAGCAGAGAGGGCGGGAGTATCAACAATGAGCAGTTCTTC
CATSREGGSINNEQFF
>TRBJ2-7|TRBV4-1|.|.
TGCGCCAGCAGCCCCCAGGGATACGAGCAGTACTTC
CASSPQGYEQYF
>TRBJ2-2|TRBV4-1|.|.
TGCGCCAGCAGCCAAATAGACGGGACCGGGGAGCTGTTTTTT
CASSQIDGTGELFF
>TRBJ2-5|TRBV24-1|few|TRBD1
TGTGCCACCAGTGCTCAGACAGGGGGCGGAGAGACCCAGTACTTC
CATSAQTGGGETQYF
>TRBJ2-1|TRBV19|.|TRBD1
TGTGCCAGTAGTAACAGTCCGGGACAGGGTTACAATGAGCAGTTCTTC
CASSNSPGQGYNEQFF
>TRBJ2-2|TRBV7-3|.|TRBD1
TGTGCCAGCAGTTCTGTGACAGGGGGAACCGGGGAGCTGTTTTTT
CASSSVTGGTGELFF
>TRBJ2-1|TRBV4-3|.|TRBD1
TGCGCCAGCAGCCAAGAAACCTCAGGACAGGGCGTTGGTGAGCAGTTCTTC
CASSQETSGQGVGEQFF
>TRBJ1-3|TRBV6-6|.|.
TGTGCCAGCAGTTACTCGGGGGGCACCATATATTTT
CASSYSGGTIYF
>TRBJ1-5|TRBV23-1|.|.
TGCGCCAGCAGTCAGGGGGTCCTGCTATTTGGACAGAACAATCAGCCCCAGCATTTT
CASSQGVLLFGQNNQPQHF
>TRBJ2-7|TRBV5-4|.|.
TGTGCCAGCAGCTTGCGCCTCATAGCGGAAGTCGACGAGCAGTACTTC
CASSLRLIAEVDEQYF
>TRBJ2-1|TRBV19|.|TRBD1
TGTGCCACAGGGGGACAGGGCCCCTACAATGAGCAGTTCTTC
CATGGQGPYNEQFF
>TRBJ1-5|TRBV7-9|.|TRBD1
TGTGCCACCCAGGGGGTTACGGGTCAGCCCCAGCATTTT
CATQGVTGQPQHF
>TRBJ2-7|TRBV18|.|TRBD2
TGTGCCAGCTCACTCACCCCCTCACTAGCGGGGAGTACCTACGAGCAGTACTTC
CASSLTPSLAGSTYEQYF
>TRBJ2-2|TRBV2|.|.
TGTGCCAGCAGGGTTTACAGGGAGGGCGGGGAGCTGTTTTTT
CASRVYREGGELFF
>TRBJ1-1|TRBV5-1|.|.
TGCGCCAGCAGCTCCTCCGGGTTGATGAACACTGAAGCTTTCTTT
CASSSSGLMNTEAFF
>TRBJ2-1|TRBV6-5|.|TRBD2
TGTGCCAGCAACCCCCTAGCGGGAGCCCACAATGAGCAGTTCTTC
CASNPLAGAHNEQFF
>TRBJ2-7|TRBV28|.|TRBD2
TGTGCCAGCAACCGGGACTACAGTTACGAGCAGTACTTC
CASNRDYSYEQYF
>TRBJ2-6|TRBV24-1|.|TRBD1
TGTGCCACCAGTGGGGCAGGGGGCTCTGGGGCCAACGTCCTGACTTTC
CATSGAGGSGANVLTF
>TRBJ1-6|TRBV3-1/TRBV3-2|.|.
TGTGCCAGCAGCCCCCAGCGCGGGAATAATTCACCCCTCCACTTT
CASSPQRGNNSPLHF
>TRBJ1-5|TRBV9|.|TRBD1
TGTGCCAGCAGCGTAGCTGGACAGGTGCACCAGCCCCAGCATTTT
CASSVAGQVHQPQHF
>TRBJ2-4|TRBV6-6|once|TRBD1
TGTGCCAGCAGTAATCGACAGGGGGGAACTAAAAACATTCAGTACTTC
CASSNRQGGTKNIQYF
>TRBJ2-7|TRBV24-1|.|.
TGTGCCACCAGTGATCACAGCTCCTACGAGCAGTACTTC
CATSDHSSYEQYF
>TRBJ1-1|TRBV28|.|TRBD1
TGTGCCAGCAGTTTAAAATTGGACAGGGGCGCTTTCTTT
CASSLKLDRGAFF
>TRBJ2-1|TRBV4-1|.|TRBD2
TGCGCCAGCAGCCAAGAAGCTAGCGGACCCGCCCTTACAATCGAGCAGTTCTTC
CASSQEASGPALTIEQFF
>TRBJ2-2|TRBV9|.|.
TGTGCCAGCAGCGTAGTAGAGGGTAACACCGGGGAGCTGTTTTTT
CASSVVEGNTGELFF
>TRBJ1-3|TRBV5-1|.|.
TGCGCCAGCAGCCCAAACGGTTACTCTGGAAACACCATATATTTT
CASSPNGYSGNTIYF
>TRBJ1-5|TRBV2|.|TRBD1
TGTGCCAGCAGTGAGGGACAGCCTCCATCGCCCCAGCATTTT
CASSEGQPPSPQHF
>TRBJ2-7|TRBV3-1/TRBV3-2|.|.
TGTGCCAGCAGCCAACTGGACAGTACCATCTCCGAGCAGTACTTC
CASSQLDSTISEQYF
>TRBJ2-7|TRBV3-1/TRBV3-2|.|TRBD2
TGTGCCAGCAGCGGGACTAGCGGACCAGGGTCCGAGCAGTACTTC
CASSGTSGPGSEQYF
>TRBJ2-1|TRBV18|.|TRBD2
TGTGCCAGCTCATTGAGGACTAGTTCAACGAGCAATGAGCAGTTCTTC
CASSLRTSSTSNEQFF
>TRBJ2-2|TRBV19|.|TRBD2
TGTGCCAGTAGTACGGGGGGTAGAGGACTAGCGGGAGAAACCGGGGAGCTGTTTTTT
CASSTGGRGLAGETGELFF
>TRBJ1-2|TRBV4-1|.|TRBD1
TGCGCCAGCAGCCAACCGACGACAGGGGCGTATGGCTACACCTTC
CASSQPTTGAYGYTF
>TRBJ1-4|TRBV4-1|.|TRBD1
TGCGCCAGCAGCCAAGATCGCCAGGGGGTGGATGAAAAACTGTTTTTT
CASSQDRQGVDEKLFF
>TRBJ2-5|TRBV10-3|.|.
TGTGCCATCAGACCTAGCCGGACAGAAGAGACCCAGTACTTC
CAIRPSRTEETQYF
>TRBJ1-2|TRBV18|.|TRBD1
TGTGCCAGCTCGCCCGGGACAGCCTATGGCTACACCTTC
CASSPGTAYGYTF
>TRBJ2-7|TRBV5-6|.|.
TGTGCCAGCAGCTTGGAAGGCAACGACAGATACGAGCAGTACTTC
CASSLEGNDRYEQYF
>TRBJ2-2|TRBV27|.|.
TGTGCCAGCAGTTTAAAGACAGGCGGGGGTAGCACCGGGGAGCTGTTTTTT
CASSLKTGGGSTGELFF
>TRBJ2-1|TRBV11-3|.|TRBD1
TGTGCCAGCAGCTTGGGACAGGGAAAGGACAATGAGCAGTTCTTC
CASSLGQGKDNEQFF
>TRBJ2-7|TRBV11-2|.|TRBD2
TGTGCCAGCAGTAAATTAGCGGGAGCCTCCTACGAGCAGTACTTC
CASSKLAGASYEQYF
>TRBJ2-7|TRBV7-9|.|TRBD1
TGTGCCAGCAGGGGGGACAGTCAGTACGAGCAGTACTTC
CASRGDSQYEQYF
>TRBJ2-1|TRBV2|.|TRBD2
TGTGCCAGCAGTGGCGGGAGCTCCTACAATGAGCAGTTCTTC
CASSGGSSYNEQFF
>TRBJ2-1|TRBV30|once|.
TGTGCCTGGAGTGGGGCCGGTGAGCAGTTCTTC
CAWSGAGEQFF
>TRBJ1-3|TRBV6-4|once|.
TGTGCCAGCAGGAGGACAGAAAACAACACCATATATTTT
CASRRTENNTIYF
>TRBJ1-3|TRBV28|.|TRBD1
TGTGCCAGCAGTTTATCGGGACAGGTCTCTGGAAACACCATATATTTT
CASSLSGQVSGNTIYF
>TRBJ2-3|TRBV3-1/TRBV3-2|.|TRBD2
TGTGCCAGCAGCCCAGAATCCGGGACTAGGGACGCTAGCACAGATACGCAGTATTTT
CASSPESGTRDASTDTQYF
>TRBJ1-4|TRBV4-1|.|TRBD1
TGCGCCAGCAGCCAAGGAACAGGGGGCAGGTCTAATGAAAAACTGTTTTTT
CASSQGTGGRSNEKLFF
>TRBJ1-5|TRBV7-9|.|.
TGTGCCAGCAGCCTTCCGGGGAGTGGGGATCAGCCCCAGCATTTT
CASSLPGSGDQPQHF
>TRBJ2-7|TRBV12-3/TRBV12-4|once|.
TGTGCCAGCAGTTTGGGCAACTACGAGCAGTACTTC
CASSLGNYEQYF
>TRBJ1-3|TRBV7-9|.|.
TGTGCCAGCAGCTTTCACAAATCCTCTGGAAACACCATATATTTT
CASSFHKSSGNTIYF
>TRBJ2-5|TRBV10-1|.|TRBD2
TGCGCCAGCAGTGAGTCGATAGCGGGAGGACAAGAGACCCAGTACTTC
CASSESIAGGQETQYF
>TRBJ1-5|TRBV2|.|TRBD1
TGTGCCAGCAGTCAACAGGGGGGTCAGCCCCAGCATTTT
CASSQQGGQPQHF
>TRBJ1-5|TRBV7-9|once|TRBD1
TGTGCCAGCAGCACGGGACAGGGGGATCAGCCCCAGCATTTT
CASSTGQGDQPQHF